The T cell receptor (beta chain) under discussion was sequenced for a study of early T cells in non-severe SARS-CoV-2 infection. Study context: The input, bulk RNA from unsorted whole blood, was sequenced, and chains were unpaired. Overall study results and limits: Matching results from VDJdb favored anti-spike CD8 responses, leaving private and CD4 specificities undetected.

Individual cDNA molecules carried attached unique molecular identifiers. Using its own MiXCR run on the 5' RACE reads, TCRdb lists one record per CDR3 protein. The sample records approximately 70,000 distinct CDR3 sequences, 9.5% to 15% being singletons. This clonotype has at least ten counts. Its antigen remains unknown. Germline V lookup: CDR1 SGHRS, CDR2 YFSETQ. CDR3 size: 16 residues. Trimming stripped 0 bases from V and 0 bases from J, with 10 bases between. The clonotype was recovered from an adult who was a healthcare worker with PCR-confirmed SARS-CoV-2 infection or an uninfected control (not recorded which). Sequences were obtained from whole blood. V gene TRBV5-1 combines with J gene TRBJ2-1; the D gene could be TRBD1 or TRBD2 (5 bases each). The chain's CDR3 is CASSLGDPSSYNEQFF. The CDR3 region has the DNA TGCGCCAGCAGCTTGGGGGACCCCTCCTCCTACAATGAGCAGTTCTTC.